One and the same sample provided the 27 T cell receptor beta chains below, sequenced in a study of OX40 agonist ivuxolimab in advanced cancers. Sequenced by immunoSEQ multiplex PCR; TCRdb stores in-frame clones only, minus some. The sample consists of approximately 90,000 clones, about 87% of them appearing once. The specimen comprised CD4+ or CD8+ T cells sorted from blood, sampled in a trial of the OX40 agonist ivuxolimab. These receptor sequences come from an adult with an advanced solid tumor such as melanoma, head and neck, liver or kidney cancer.

The V and J genes are TRBV9 and TRBJ1-4; TRBD1 might be the D (5 bases). V was clipped by 0 bases and J by 7 bases, with 13 bases between them. CDR3 length equals 15 residues. Germline-derived CDR1 and CDR2 are SGDLS and YYNGEE. DNA for the CDR3: TGTGCCAGCAGCGTAGGACAGCAACCCGGTGAAAAACTGTTTTTT. Translating gives CASSVGQQPGEKLFF.

The gene calls are TRBV30 and TRBJ1-1; the D is unclear. The CDR3 runs to 12 residues. Germline CDR1 is GTSNPN and CDR2 is SVGIG (reference sequence). Trimming pared 0 bases from V and 3 bases from J, leaving 5 bases between. The chain's CDR3 is CAWSVGDTEAFF. DNA for the CDR3: TGTGCCTGGAGTGTAGGCGACACTGAAGCTTTCTTT.

This chain joins TRBV5-1 and TRBJ2-7; 9 bases match TRBD1. The trim removed 4 bases at V and 4 bases at J, leaving 6 bases unmatched. The CDR3 contains 14 residues. Germline assignment: CDR1 SGHRS and CDR2 YFSETQ. The CDR3 DNA follows: TGCGCCAGCAGCCCGACAGGGGGGTTGTACGAGCAGTACTTC. It encodes CASSPTGGLYEQYF.

This clone has a handful of counts. V usage is TRBV25-1 and J usage is TRBJ2-1; D not resolved. From germline, CDR1 is MGHDK and CDR2 SYGVNS. CDR3 length equals 12 residues. The V end was cut by 6 bases, the J end by 3 bases, with 6 bases between. CDR3 in DNA: TGTGCCAGCAGATCGCACTACAATGAGCAGTTCTTC. Amino acid sequence: CASRSHYNEQFF.

The sample holds one count of this clone. The gene calls are TRBV9 and TRBJ2-3, with 12 bases aligning to TRBD2. J lost 5 bases, V lost 0 bases, and 7 bases had no gene match. CDR1 is SGDLS, CDR2 YYNGEE, per germline. CDR3 size: 17 residues. CDR3 sequence (DNA): TGTGCCAGCAGCGTAGGACTAGCGGGAGTTTGGGAAGATACGCAGTATTTT. Translating it yields CASSVGLAGVWEDTQYF.

This clone was recorded a few times. V gene TRBV11-2 combines with J gene TRBJ2-3; 7 bases align to TRBD2. Unmatched junction bases numbered 10, after V lost 5 bases and J lost 2 bases. This CDR3 contains 16 residues. The germline CDR1 and CDR2 sequences are SGHAT and FQNNGV. The DNA for the CDR3 is TGTGCCAGCAGCACGATGGGGGGGGGTAACACAGATACGCAGTATTTT. Translated: CASSTMGGGNTDTQYF.

This clone was seen a few times. This sequence joins TRBV5-1 and TRBJ1-1; TRBD1 aligns across 7 bases. The CDR3 totals 15 residues. Germline values: CDR1 SGHRS, CDR2 YFSETQ. Germline trimming cut 4 bases from V and 3 bases from J; bases unmatched to any gene: 9. The CDR3 DNA sequence: TGCGCCAGCAGCCCTGAGGGGGCCCGGGACACTGAAGCTTTCTTT. Its protein product is CASSPEGARDTEAFF.

V is TRBV20-1 and J is TRBJ1-1, with D uncertain. Trimming took 2 bases from V and 4 from J, leaving 5 bases between them. CDR1 and CDR2 from the germline V gene are DFQATT and SNEGSKA (reference sequence). This CDR3 is 11 amino acids long. CDR3 coding DNA: TGCAGTGCTAGACCTGTCACTGAAGCTTTCTTT. Protein product: CSARPVTEAFF.

V and J are TRBV9 and TRBJ2-1; 7 nucleotides agree with TRBD2. Trimming removed 3 bases from V and 6 bases from J; junction bases left unmatched: 9. Germline V gives CDR1 SGDLS, CDR2 YYNGEE. The CDR3 runs 15 residues. The CDR3 DNA sequence: TGTGCCAGCAGCGGGGGAGGGAGTATATTCAATGAGCAGTTCTTC. Translated: CASSGGGSIFNEQFF. The variable domain in full, with the rest retrieved from reference TRBV9 and TRBJ2-1, is DSGVTQTPKHLITATGQRVTLRCSPRSGDLSVYWYQQSLDQGLQFLIQYYNGEERAKGNILERFSAQQFPDLHSELNLSSLELGDSALYFCASSGGGSIFNEQFFGPGTRLTVL.

The V call is TRBV11-3, the J call TRBJ1-1; D unresolved. The germline gives CDR1 SGHNT, CDR2 YENEEA. Trimming took 7 bases from V and 0 from J, leaving 12 bases between them. This CDR3 comprises 14 residues. The CDR3 DNA reads TGTGCCAGCACGCTTAGCCAAGTGAACACTGAAGCTTTCTTT. This translates into CASTLSQVNTEAFF.

As DNA, the CDR3 is TGTGCCAGCAGTTTTGTTGGACTCCGAGCGCAGTATTTT. It codes for CASSFVGLRAQYF. The J gene is TRBJ2-3, the V gene TRBV28; D might be TRBD2 (5 bases). The CDR3 runs to 13 residues. Germline lookup yields CDR1 MDHEN and CDR2 SYDVKM. V was pared by 3 bases and J by 10 bases, with 14 bases between.

The chain combines TRBV7-9 with TRBJ2-5; tentative D call: TRBD1 (7 bases). There are 14 residues in the CDR3. The V end was cut by 3 bases, the J end by 5 bases, with 13 bases between. The germline V gene encodes CDR1 SEHNR and CDR2 FQNEAQ (reference sequence). This CDR3 reads CASSLAGGWETQYF. CDR3 DNA: TGTGCCAGCAGCTTGGCAGGGGGGTGGGAGACCCAGTACTTC.

This chain connects TRBV20-1 to TRBJ2-3, with D unresolved. The CDR3 loop spans 11 amino acids. The germline gives CDR1 DFQATT, CDR2 SNEGSKA (reference sequence). CDR3 nucleotides: TGCACGACCCTAGTGACAGATACGCAGTATTTT. Its protein product is CTTLVTDTQYF.

The chain has TRBV9 and TRBJ1-1; D is undetermined. V was pared by 2 bases and J by 0 bases, with 8 bases between. The CDR3 runs 14 residues. CDR1 and CDR2 from the germline V gene are SGDLS and YYNGEE. The CDR3 DNA sequence: TGTGCCAGCAGCGTCGGGAGTTTGAACACTGAAGCTTTCTTT. This codes for CASSVGSLNTEAFF.

V gene TRBV7-2 combines with J gene TRBJ1-1, with D possibly being TRBD1 (5 bases). This CDR3 contains 14 residues. The V gene's germline CDR1 is SGHTA and CDR2 FQGNSA. V lost 6 bases, J lost 0 bases, and 11 bases lay in between. The CDR3 region is CASRVGGMNTEAFF. In DNA, the CDR3 is TGTGCCAGCAGGGTTGGGGGTATGAACACTGAAGCTTTCTTT.

The chain employs TRBV11-3 and TRBJ2-1, with TRBD2 matching 14 bases. The CDR3 runs 16 residues. The trim removed 0 bases at V and 10 bases at J, leaving 5 bases unmatched. Germline V gene lookup returns CDR1 SGHNT and CDR2 YENEEA. The CDR3 sequence is CASSLDGTSGSREQFF. In nucleotides, the CDR3 is TGTGCCAGCAGCTTAGACGGGACTAGCGGGAGTCGGGAGCAGTTCTTC.

The chain couples TRBV5-1 to TRBJ1-1; D gene ambiguous. The V end lost 0 bases, the J end lost 0 bases, and 9 bases lay between the germline ends. CDR3 size: 15 residues. CDR1 and CDR2 from the germline V gene are SGHRS and YFSETQ. CDR3 protein: CASSLVGDLNTEAFF. The CDR3 nucleotides read TGCGCCAGCAGCTTGGTTGGAGACCTGAACACTGAAGCTTTCTTT.

CDR3 coding DNA: TGTGCCAGCTCCGGTTCCCGGAATCAGCCCCAGCATTTT. Protein product: CASSGSRNQPQHF. The chain couples TRBV27 to TRBJ1-5, with D hard to call. Germline values: CDR1 MNHEY, CDR2 SMNVEV (reference sequence). Deletions cut 8 bases from V and 4 bases from J, with 12 bases between. The length of the CDR3 is 13 residues.

The rearrangement links TRBV5-8 to TRBJ1-4; 7 positions agree with TRBD1. Germline CDR1 is SGHTS and CDR2 is YDEGEE. The CDR3 has 14 residues. The ends lost 5 bases at V and 10 bases at J; junction bases unmatched: 11. Written as DNA, the CDR3 is TGTGCCAGCAGACACGGGACAGCTCCCCGAAAACTGTTTTTT. This sequence encodes CASRHGTAPRKLFF.

This chain joins TRBV5-1 and TRBJ2-3, with D perhaps matching TRBD2 (5 bases). Germline V CDR1 and CDR2: SGHRS, YFSETQ. V dropped 0 bases and J dropped 6 bases, with 20 bases sitting between them. This CDR3 is built from 17 residues. CDR3 in DNA: TGCGCCAGCAGCTTGGAAGGCGGTTGGGCTAGCCCTGATACGCAGTATTTT. Its protein product is CASSLEGGWASPDTQYF.

The J gene is TRBJ1-4, the V gene TRBV6-5, with 8 positions matching TRBD1. The CDR3 spans 15 residues. V shed 6 bases, J shed 3 bases, and the junction held 6 bases outside the gene matches. Germline-derived CDR1 and CDR2 are MNHEY and SVGAGI. The DNA of the CDR3 is TGTGCCAGCAGCGACGGGACAGGACCTAATGAAAAACTGTTTTTT. Amino acid sequence: CASSDGTGPNEKLFF.

In the case of this clone: A junction boundary mismatches the germline segment, possibly from a read error. The J gene is TRBJ1-2, the V gene TRBV7-7; D is ambiguous. Germline CDR1 and CDR2: SSHAT and FNYEAQ (reference sequence). The CDR3 is made up of 12 amino acids. As DNA, the CDR3 is TGTGCTAGCAGCTCCTCCTTAAATGGCTACACCTTC. Protein: CASSSSLNGYTF. Together with reference TRBV7-7 and TRBJ1-2, the CDR3 gives the full variable domain: GAGVSQSPRYKVTKRGQDVTLRCDPISSHATLYWYQQALGQGPEFLTYFNYEAQPDKSGLPSDRFSAERPEGSISTLTIQRTEQRDSAMYRCASSSSLNGYTFGSGTRLTVV.

The chain employs TRBV27 and TRBJ2-1, with no clear D. This CDR3 has 13 amino acids. V lost 6 bases to trimming and J lost 8 bases, with 14 bases between them. Germline V lookup: CDR1 MNHEY, CDR2 SMNVEV (reference sequence). The CDR3 sequence is CASSFLLSHEQFF. CDR3 in DNA: TGTGCCAGCAGCTTCCTTTTAAGCCATGAGCAGTTCTTC.

The chain couples TRBV30 to TRBJ2-1; 8 bases map to TRBD2. V dropped 4 bases and J dropped 6; count of bases not matched to a gene: 8. The V gene's germline CDR1 is GTSNPN and CDR2 SVGIG (reference sequence). CDR3 size: 14 residues. The CDR3 here is CAWNGAGVGNEQFF. CDR3 coding DNA: TGTGCCTGGAATGGAGCGGGAGTAGGCAATGAGCAGTTCTTC.

This chain joins TRBV6-1 and TRBJ2-1; the match to TRBD2 covers 14 bases. Germline CDR1 MNHNS, CDR2 SASEGT. The CDR3 sequence is 15 residues long. Trimming removed 6 bases from V and 4 bases from J; junction bases left unmatched: 2. CDR3 amino acids: CASRTSGGGYNEQFF. CDR3 coding DNA: TGTGCCAGCAGGACTAGCGGGGGGGGTTACAATGAGCAGTTCTTC.

The rearrangement joins TRBV9 to TRBJ1-1, with D hard to call. From germline, CDR1 is SGDLS and CDR2 YYNGEE. V lost 4 bases, J lost 2 bases, and 12 bases lay in between. The CDR3 has 14 residues. CDR3 sequence (DNA): TGTGCCAGCAGCCGTGACATAGGAAACACTGAAGCTTTCTTT. Encoded protein: CASSRDIGNTEAFF.

The chain joins TRBV11-3 to TRBJ2-7; possibly TRBD2 for D (6 bases). Trimming took 1 base from V and 0 from J, leaving 13 bases between them. The germline V gene has CDR1 SGHNT and CDR2 YENEEA. The CDR3 length is 16 residues. The CDR3 here is CASSLGASAHSYEQYV. DNA of the CDR3: TGTGCCAGCAGCTTAGGTGCTAGCGCCCACTCCTACGAGCAGTACGTC.